This T cell receptor beta chain was found in a study of blood T cell repertoires in COVID-19. About the research overall: The United States, Italy and Spain supplied acute and convalescent COVID-19 samples.

The V end lost 6 bases, the J end lost 2 bases, and 7 bases lay between the germline ends. The CDR3 sequence is 11 residues long. CDR1 is DFQATT, CDR2 SNEGSKA, per germline (reference sequence). Participants were placed into cohorts based on the clinical history they reported. Methods used by the authors: Amplification of reference gene primers provided the estimated nucleated cell counts. Method: immunoSEQ multiplex PCR; TCRdb's copy keeps in-frame clones and lacks some. V, J and clone size are taken as reported in that table, and D and trimming were inferred from the DNA itself. The table has 150,000 or so clones, roughly 87% seen once.

The sample taken for sequencing was PBMCs or T cells enriched from blood (not recorded which). This receptor was obtained from a human donor with acute COVID-19. The donor label of this sample is uncertain. The V and J genes are TRBV20-1 and TRBJ1-2; D possibly corresponds to TRBD1 (5 bases). The CDR3 DNA is TGCAGTGCGGCAGGGAACTATGGCTACACCTTC. Translated: CSAAGNYGYTF.